Listed below are T cell receptor beta chains from one sample, sequenced in a study of shared clonotypes between healthy human individuals. The repertoire was sequenced with immunoSEQ multiplex PCR; TCRdb's copy has only in-frame clones and lacks some. The repertoire includes 2 million or so clones, 85% to 95% of them detected once, and about 0.13% sits in the top ten. The sequencing input was naive CD4+ T cells sorted from blood. The receptors were sampled from a man younger than 35 in good health. Both conserved end residues are part of each CDR3.

CDR3,V,J
CASSVETPGLAKNIQYF,TRBV9,TRBJ2-4
CASSFWDGSYNEQFF,TRBV11-2,TRBJ2-1
CASSPAQTAVSSGYTF,TRBV4-1,TRBJ1-2
CASSPLNPGAGRSCLQHF,TRBV13,TRBJ1-5
CAWSEGNGSYEQYF,TRBV30,TRBJ2-7
CASSYSASGTYEQYF,TRBV6-5,TRBJ2-7
CASSESDRTSGTYEQYF,TRBV10-2,TRBJ2-7
CASSYSKALSGNTIYF,TRBV6-5,TRBJ1-3
CASSTGVLGQPQHF,TRBV6-6,TRBJ1-5
CASSLATSGGQETQYF,TRBV7-2,TRBJ2-5
CASSGEPAKNIQYF,TRBV2,TRBJ2-4
CASSYSHREWAYEQYF,TRBV6-5,TRBJ2-7
CASSMSTPQGEQFF,TRBV19,TRBJ2-1
CASSMDSYEQYF,TRBV5-1,TRBJ2-7
CASSFSGTASTDTQYF,TRBV28,TRBJ2-3
CASSLGGRVSTDTQYF,TRBV7-2,TRBJ2-3
CASSSLGLGRSNEQFF,TRBV7-9,TRBJ2-1
CASTPGQLATNEKLFF,TRBV2,TRBJ1-4
CASTRGVGSRNEQYF,TRBV6-1,TRBJ2-7
CASRTGGGSNEQFF,TRBV10-1,TRBJ2-1
CASSLDTGIYEQYF,TRBV7-9,TRBJ2-7
CASSSGLAGGQNYEQYF,TRBV7-2,TRBJ2-7
CASSVGTANYEQYF,TRBV9,TRBJ2-7
CALTSGRATYNEQFF,TRBV30,TRBJ2-1
CASSFDPGGAYGYTF,TRBV28,TRBJ1-2
CASSTDRAHSYEQYF,TRBV5-1,TRBJ2-7
CASSQVAGVQETQYF,TRBV4-1,TRBJ2-5
CASSLGGAAYEQYF,TRBV7-9,TRBJ2-7
CASSNTGLSYEQYF,TRBV6-5,TRBJ2-7
CARAGRGNQRERVNGELFF,TRBV11-3,TRBJ2-2
CASSVGGESTIYF,TRBV9,TRBJ1-3
CASNSQGNTEAFF,TRBV2,TRBJ1-1
CASSLQRGSSYEQYF,TRBV7-2,TRBJ2-7
CATSKIAGGPETQYF,TRBV15,TRBJ2-5
CASSHNGITEAFF,TRBV18,TRBJ1-1
CASSLEGRVKGTNEKLFF,TRBV13,TRBJ1-4
CASSSSGQDNIQYF,TRBV18,TRBJ2-4
CASSPTPNGKNIQYF,TRBV6-4,TRBJ2-4
CAWSAPNRGGEQYF,TRBV30,TRBJ2-7
CASSGTGSYEQYF,TRBV10-2,TRBJ2-7
CASGLGVQGFSNQPQHF,TRBV12-5,TRBJ1-5
CASSVVQGETQYF,TRBV9,TRBJ2-5
CAISPGQGGPNSPLHF,TRBV10-3,TRBJ1-6
CASSSGTHSYEQYF,TRBV7-9,TRBJ2-7